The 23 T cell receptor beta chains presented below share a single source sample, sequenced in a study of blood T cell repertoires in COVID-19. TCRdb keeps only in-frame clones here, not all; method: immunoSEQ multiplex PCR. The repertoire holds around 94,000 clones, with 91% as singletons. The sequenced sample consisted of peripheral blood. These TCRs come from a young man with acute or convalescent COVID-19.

The CDR3: CASSLEASETQYF. DNA of the CDR3: TGTGCCAGCAGCTTAGAGGCTAGCGAGACCCAGTACTTC. The V call is TRBV13, the J call TRBJ2-5; TRBD2 might be the D (5 bases). The germline gives CDR1 PRHDT, CDR2 FYEKMQ (reference sequence). Trimming took 1 base from V and 5 from J, leaving 8 bases between them. This CDR3 region has 13 residues.

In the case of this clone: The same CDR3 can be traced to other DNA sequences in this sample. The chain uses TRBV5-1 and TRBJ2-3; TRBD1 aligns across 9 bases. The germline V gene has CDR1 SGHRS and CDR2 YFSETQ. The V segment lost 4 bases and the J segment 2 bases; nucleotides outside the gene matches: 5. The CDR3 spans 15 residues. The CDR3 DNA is TGCGCCAGCAGCGCCGGACAGGGGTACACAGATACGCAGTATTTT. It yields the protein CASSAGQGYTDTQYF.

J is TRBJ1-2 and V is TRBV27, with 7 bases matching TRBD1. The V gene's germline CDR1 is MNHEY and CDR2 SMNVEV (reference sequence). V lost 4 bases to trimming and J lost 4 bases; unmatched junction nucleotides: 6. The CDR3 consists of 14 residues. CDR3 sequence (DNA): TGTGCCAGCAGTTCTGGACAGGACATCTATGGCTACACCTTC. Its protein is CASSSGQDIYGYTF.

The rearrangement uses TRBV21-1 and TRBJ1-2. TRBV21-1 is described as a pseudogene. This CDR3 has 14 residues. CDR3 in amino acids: CASSKGPGGNGYTF. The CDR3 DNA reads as TGTGCCAGCAGCAAAGGGCCAGGAGGGAATGGCTACACCTTC.

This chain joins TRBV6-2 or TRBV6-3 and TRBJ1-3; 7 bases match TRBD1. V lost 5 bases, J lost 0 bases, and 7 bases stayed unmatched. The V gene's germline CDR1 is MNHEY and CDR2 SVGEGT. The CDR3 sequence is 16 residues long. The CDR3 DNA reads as TGTGCCAGCAGTCCACGGGACAGTTCCTCTGGAAACACCATATATTTT. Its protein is CASSPRDSSSGNTIYF.

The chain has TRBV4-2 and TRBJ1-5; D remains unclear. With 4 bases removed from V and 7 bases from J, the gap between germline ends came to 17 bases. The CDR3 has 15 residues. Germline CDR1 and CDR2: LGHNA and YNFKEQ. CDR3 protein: CASSLFPGEEQPQHF. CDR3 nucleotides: TGTGCCAGCAGCCTATTTCCGGGAGAGGAACAGCCCCAGCATTTT.

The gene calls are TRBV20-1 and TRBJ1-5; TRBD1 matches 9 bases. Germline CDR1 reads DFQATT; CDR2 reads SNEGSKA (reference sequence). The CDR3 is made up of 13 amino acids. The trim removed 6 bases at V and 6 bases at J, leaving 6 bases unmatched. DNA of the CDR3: TGCAGTGCGAGTACAGGGGGCACTCAGCCCCAGCATTTT. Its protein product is CSASTGGTQPQHF.

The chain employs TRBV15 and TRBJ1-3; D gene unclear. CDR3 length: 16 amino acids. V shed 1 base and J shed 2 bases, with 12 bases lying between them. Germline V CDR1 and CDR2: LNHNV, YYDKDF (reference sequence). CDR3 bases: TGTGCCACCAGCAGAGGTGGCTTCCAGGCTGGAAACACCATATATTTT. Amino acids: CATSRGGFQAGNTIYF.

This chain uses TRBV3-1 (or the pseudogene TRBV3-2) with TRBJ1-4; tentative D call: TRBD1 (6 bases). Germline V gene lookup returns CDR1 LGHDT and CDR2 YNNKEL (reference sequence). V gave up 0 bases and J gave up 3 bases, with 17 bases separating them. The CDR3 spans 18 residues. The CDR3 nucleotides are TGTGCCAGCAGCCAAGAGAGGGGGAGCGGCGGGTCTAATGAAAAACTGTTTTTT. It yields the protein CASSQERGSGGSNEKLFF.

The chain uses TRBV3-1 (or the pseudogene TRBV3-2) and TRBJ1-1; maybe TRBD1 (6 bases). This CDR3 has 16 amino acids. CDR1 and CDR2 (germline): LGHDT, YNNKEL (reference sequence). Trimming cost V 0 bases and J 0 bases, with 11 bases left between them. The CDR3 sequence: CASSQDGQGMNTEAFF. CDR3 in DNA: TGTGCCAGCAGCCAAGATGGGCAGGGGATGAACACTGAAGCTTTCTTT.

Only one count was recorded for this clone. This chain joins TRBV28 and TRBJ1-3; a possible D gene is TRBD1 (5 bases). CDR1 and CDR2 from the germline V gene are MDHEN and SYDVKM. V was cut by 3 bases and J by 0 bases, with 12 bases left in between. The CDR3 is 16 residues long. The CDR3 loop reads CASSFLDTRSGNTIYF. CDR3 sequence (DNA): TGTGCCAGCAGTTTCCTGGACACCCGCTCTGGAAACACCATATATTTT.

CDR3 bases: TGTGCCAGCACCTCAACAGGGGGTGGCTACACCTTC. Translating gives CASTSTGGGYTF. The chain links TRBV6-5 to TRBJ1-2, with TRBD1 identical over 8 bases. Germline CDR1 is MNHEY and CDR2 is SVGAGI. V gave up 7 bases and J gave up 7 bases; unmatched junction bases: 5. CDR3 size: 12 residues.

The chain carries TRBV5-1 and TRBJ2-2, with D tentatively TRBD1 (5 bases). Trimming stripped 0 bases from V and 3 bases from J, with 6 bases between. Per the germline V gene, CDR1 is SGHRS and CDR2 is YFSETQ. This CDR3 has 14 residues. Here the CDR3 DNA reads TGCGCCAGCAGCTTGGAGACAGACACCGGGGAGCTGTTTTTT. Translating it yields CASSLETDTGELFF.

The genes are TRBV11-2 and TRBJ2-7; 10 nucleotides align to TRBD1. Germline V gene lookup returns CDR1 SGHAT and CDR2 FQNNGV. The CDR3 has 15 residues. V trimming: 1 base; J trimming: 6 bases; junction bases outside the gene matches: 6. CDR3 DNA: TGTGCCAGCAGCTTAGGAGCCGGGACAGGGGCCGAGCAGTACTTC. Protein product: CASSLGAGTGAEQYF.

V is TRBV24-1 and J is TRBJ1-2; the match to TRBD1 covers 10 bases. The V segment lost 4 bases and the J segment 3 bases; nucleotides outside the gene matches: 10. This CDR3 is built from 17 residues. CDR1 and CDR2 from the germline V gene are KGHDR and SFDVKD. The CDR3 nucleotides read TGTGCCACCAGTGACCAGCTCATGGACAGGGGGGACTATGGCTACACCTTC. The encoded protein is CATSDQLMDRGDYGYTF.

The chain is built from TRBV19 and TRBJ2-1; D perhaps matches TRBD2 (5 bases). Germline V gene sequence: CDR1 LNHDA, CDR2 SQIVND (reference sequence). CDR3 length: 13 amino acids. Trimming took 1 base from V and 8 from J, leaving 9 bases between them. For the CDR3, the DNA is TGTGCCAGTAGTATAGGCTCGAGGGATGAGCAGTTCTTC. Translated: CASSIGSRDEQFF.

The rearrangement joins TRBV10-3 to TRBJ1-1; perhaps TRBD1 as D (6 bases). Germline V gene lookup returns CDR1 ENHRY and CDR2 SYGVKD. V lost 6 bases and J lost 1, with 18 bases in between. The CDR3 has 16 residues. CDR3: CAIRGGGGAWNTEAFF. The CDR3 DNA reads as TGTGCCATCAGGGGTGGTGGGGGGGCTTGGAACACTGAAGCTTTCTTT.

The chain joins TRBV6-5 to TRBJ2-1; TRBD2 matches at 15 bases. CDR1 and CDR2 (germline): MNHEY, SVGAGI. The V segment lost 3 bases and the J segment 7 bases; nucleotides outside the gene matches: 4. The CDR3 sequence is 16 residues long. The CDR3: CASSYGLAGGQNEQFF. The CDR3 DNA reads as TGTGCCAGCAGTTATGGACTAGCGGGGGGGCAGAATGAGCAGTTCTTC.

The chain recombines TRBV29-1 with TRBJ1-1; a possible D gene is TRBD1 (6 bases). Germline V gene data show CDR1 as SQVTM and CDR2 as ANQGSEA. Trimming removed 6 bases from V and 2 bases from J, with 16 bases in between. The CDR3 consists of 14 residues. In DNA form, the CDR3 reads TGCAGCGTCGGTGACAGGACAAAAAACACTGAAGCTTTCTTT. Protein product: CSVGDRTKNTEAFF.

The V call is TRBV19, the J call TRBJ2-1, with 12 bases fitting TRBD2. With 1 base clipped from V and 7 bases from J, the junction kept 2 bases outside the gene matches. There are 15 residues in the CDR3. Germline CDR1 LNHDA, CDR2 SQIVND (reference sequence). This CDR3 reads CASSIGLAGGNEQFF. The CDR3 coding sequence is TGTGCCAGTAGTATAGGGCTAGCGGGAGGGAATGAGCAGTTCTTC.

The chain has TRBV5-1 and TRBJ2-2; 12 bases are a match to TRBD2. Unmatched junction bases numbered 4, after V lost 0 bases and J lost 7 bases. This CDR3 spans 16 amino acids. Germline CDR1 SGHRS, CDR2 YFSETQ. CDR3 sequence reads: CASSLDGLAGIGELFF. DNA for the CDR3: TGCGCCAGCAGCTTGGATGGACTAGCGGGGATCGGGGAGCTGTTTTTT. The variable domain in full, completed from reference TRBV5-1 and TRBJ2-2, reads KAGVTQTPRYLIKTRGQQVTLSCSPISGHRSVSWYQQTPGQGLQFLFEYFSETQRNKGNFPGRFSGRQFSNSRSEMNVSTLELGDSALYLCASSLDGLAGIGELFFGEGSRLTVL.

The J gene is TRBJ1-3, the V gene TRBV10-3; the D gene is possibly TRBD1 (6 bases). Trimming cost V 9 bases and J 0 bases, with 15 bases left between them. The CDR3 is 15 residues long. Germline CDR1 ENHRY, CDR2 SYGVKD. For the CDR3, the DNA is TGTGCCATTACGCCAGGGGCACTCTCTGGAAACACCATATATTTT. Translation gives CAITPGALSGNTIYF.

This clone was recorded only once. The CDR3 loop reads CSASGWGLAESIHEQFF. The CDR3 nucleotides are TGCAGTGCTAGTGGGTGGGGACTAGCCGAGTCTATCCATGAGCAGTTCTTC. V usage is TRBV20-1 and J usage is TRBJ2-1; 9 nucleotides agree with TRBD2. The V segment lost 3 bases and the J segment 8 bases; nucleotides outside the gene matches: 17. The CDR3 sequence is 17 residues long. The V gene's germline CDR1 is DFQATT and CDR2 SNEGSKA (reference sequence).